The 17 T cell receptor beta chains reported below all come from one sample, sequenced in a study of cytomegalovirus exposure and HLA in healthy donors. Both 60 Vbeta primers and 13 Jbeta primers went into the PCR. The repertoire was sequenced with immunoSEQ multiplex PCR; TCRdb's copy has only in-frame clones and lacks some. The sample contains under 200,000 clones, 77% of which appear only once. The sequenced material came from PBMCs. The source of these receptors is a male donor in good health and CMV-seropositive.

The chain uses TRBV4-1 and TRBJ1-6; 9 nucleotides agree with TRBD1. Germline V lookup: CDR1 MGHRA, CDR2 YSYEKL. V shed 4 bases and J 7 bases; nucleotides not matched to a gene: 11. The CDR3 is 17 amino acids. The CDR3 DNA follows: TGCGCCAGCAGCCGACACCTCGGGACAGGGCAAAATTCACCCCTCCACTTT. This codes for CASSRHLGTGQNSPLHF.

The rearrangement uses TRBV7-9 and TRBJ2-7; D perhaps matches TRBD1 (6 bases). The CDR3 extends over 16 amino acids. Germline CDR1 and CDR2: SEHNR and FQNEAQ (reference sequence). V was cut by 0 bases and J by 2 bases, with 14 bases left in between. The CDR3 is CASSLASRGFTYEQYF. Written as DNA, the CDR3 is TGTGCCAGCAGCTTAGCGTCCAGGGGATTCACCTACGAGCAGTACTTC. Looking up the rest from reference TRBV7-9 and TRBJ2-7 gives the full variable domain: DTGVSQNPRHKITKRGQNVTFRCDPISEHNRLYWYRQTLGQGPEFLTYFQNEAQLEKSRLLSDRFSAERPKGSFSTLEIQRTEQGDSAMYLCASSLASRGFTYEQYFGPGTRLTVT.

This chain uses TRBV10-1 with TRBJ2-7; 8 bases agree with TRBD1. Unmatched junction bases numbered 9, after V lost 2 bases and J lost 6 bases. Germline CDR1 and CDR2: WNHNN and SYGVQD (reference sequence). This CDR3 has 15 residues. The CDR3 sequence is CASSELSDRGAEQYF. The CDR3 nucleotides read TGCGCCAGCAGTGAGCTTTCCGACAGGGGAGCCGAGCAGTACTTC.

CDR3 coding DNA: TGTGCCACCAGCACGGACAGGGGGCGGGTGAACACTGAAGCTTTCTTT. This sequence encodes CATSTDRGRVNTEAFF. The chain couples TRBV15 to TRBJ1-1; 11 nucleotides line up with TRBD1. The CDR3 extends over 16 amino acids. Per germline, CDR1 LNHNV and CDR2 YYDKDF (reference sequence). V dropped 4 bases and J dropped 0; count of bases not matched to a gene: 4. The variable domain in full, completed from reference TRBV15 and TRBJ1-1, reads DAMVIQNPRYQVTQFGKPVTLSCSQTLNHNVMYWYQQKSSQAPKLLFHYYDKDFNNEADTPDNFQSRRPNTSFCFLDIRSPGLGDTAMYLCATSTDRGRVNTEAFFGQGTRLTVV.

The V gene is TRBV5-1, the J gene TRBJ1-3; D is ambiguous. The CDR3 covers 15 residues. V gave up 6 bases and J gave up 0 bases, with 13 bases separating them. Germline lookup yields CDR1 SGHRS and CDR2 YFSETQ. CDR3 sequence reads: CASKLSELSGNTIYF. CDR3 in DNA: TGCGCCAGCAAGCTTTCGGAGCTCTCTGGAAACACCATATATTTT.

For the CDR3, the DNA is TGTGCCAGCAGCCTCGAACTTACGGGACACCTTTACAATGAGCAGTTCTTC. Protein sequence: CASSLELTGHLYNEQFF. This rearrangement joins TRBV7-2 to TRBJ2-1, with D possibly being TRBD1 (6 bases). Trimming shortened V by 5 bases and J by 4 bases, and 21 bases separated the two germline ends. CDR3 size: 17 residues. Germline assignment: CDR1 SGHTA and CDR2 FQGNSA. The whole variable domain, filled in from reference TRBV7-2 and TRBJ2-1, reads GAGVSQSPSNKVTEKGKDVELRCDPISGHTALYWYRQSLGQGLEFLIYFQGNSAPDKSGLPSDRFSAERTGGSVSTLTIQRTQQEDSAVYLCASSLELTGHLYNEQFFGPGTRLTVL.

The rearrangement uses TRBV6-4 and TRBJ2-3; 7 bases fit TRBD1. The CDR3 loop spans 15 amino acids. From germline, CDR1 is MRHNA and CDR2 SNTAGT. Trimming at V came to 4 bases and at J to 2 bases, leaving 6 bases not matched to a gene. CDR3 DNA: TGTGCCAGCAGTGCGACAGGGAGCCCCACAGATACGCAGTATTTT. Protein sequence: CASSATGSPTDTQYF.

The chain uses TRBV2 and TRBJ2-6; TRBD1 is a possible D gene (6 bases). This CDR3 is 16 amino acids long. Looked up from germline, CDR1 is SNHLY and CDR2 is FYNNEI. Between the trimmed V and J ends, which lost 6 bases and 2 bases, there was a span of 14 bases. The CDR3 sequence is CASRLDRGTGANVLTF. DNA for the CDR3: TGTGCCAGCAGACTGGACAGAGGAACTGGGGCCAACGTCCTGACTTTC.

The chain combines TRBV5-1 with TRBJ2-7, with TRBD1 matching 7 bases. Germline V CDR1 and CDR2: SGHRS, YFSETQ. V gave up 7 bases and J gave up 0 bases; unmatched junction bases: 10. The CDR3 totals 15 residues. CDR3 DNA sequence: TGCGCCAGCGCCTCTTATGGGACAGACTCCTACGAGCAGTACTTC. Translating gives CASASYGTDSYEQYF.

The chain employs TRBV7-2 and TRBJ2-3; 9 positions match TRBD1. This CDR3 is 15 amino acids long. The germline V gene has CDR1 SGHTA and CDR2 FQGNSA. The junction had 4 bases not matched to a gene; V was cut back by 4 bases and J by 2 bases. The CDR3 loop is CASSWQQGATDTQYF. CDR3 coding DNA: TGTGCCAGCAGCTGGCAACAGGGGGCCACAGATACGCAGTATTTT. Combining the CDR3 with reference TRBV7-2 and TRBJ2-3 gives the whole variable domain GAGVSQSPSNKVTEKGKDVELRCDPISGHTALYWYRQSLGQGLEFLIYFQGNSAPDKSGLPSDRFSAERTGGSVSTLTIQRTQQEDSAVYLCASSWQQGATDTQYFGPGTRLTVL.

The V gene is TRBV5-1, the J gene TRBJ2-7; 8 bases fit TRBD1. Germline CDR1 reads SGHRS; CDR2 reads YFSETQ. With 4 bases clipped from V and 2 bases from J, the junction kept 5 bases outside the gene matches. This CDR3 spans 14 amino acids. The CDR3 loop is CASSRTGPAYEQYF. The CDR3 bases are TGCGCCAGCAGCCGGACAGGGCCGGCCTACGAGCAGTACTTC.

In its sample, this clone was seen a few times. The chain has TRBV5-5 and TRBJ1-1; D is possibly TRBD1 (6 bases). The CDR3 is 14 residues long. In germline, CDR1 is SGHKS, CDR2 YYEKEE (reference sequence). Trimming removed 0 bases at V and 2 bases at J, with 8 bases between. The CDR3 bases are TGTGCCAGCAGCTTGGTGGGGGCCAACACTGAAGCTTTCTTT. Translated: CASSLVGANTEAFF.

This clone has more than one count but fewer than ten. This chain links TRBV27 with TRBJ2-3; 11 bases are a match to TRBD1. With 1 base clipped from V and 2 bases from J, the junction kept 5 bases outside the gene matches. Germline CDR1 MNHEY, CDR2 SMNVEV (reference sequence). CDR3 length: 17 amino acids. CDR3 bases: TGTGCCAGCAGTTTATTGGGACAGGGGGTTGTCACAGATACGCAGTATTTT. It specifies CASSLLGQGVVTDTQYF.

This clone occurred a few times. V is TRBV11-3 and J is TRBJ2-2; 8 bases fit TRBD2. Germline CDR1 is SGHNT and CDR2 is YENEEA. The V segment lost 2 bases and the J segment 7 bases; nucleotides outside the gene matches: 6. The CDR3 has 15 amino acids. This CDR3 is CASSLSRGGGGELFF. The CDR3 nucleotides read TGTGCCAGCAGCTTATCTCGGGGGGGCGGCGGGGAGCTGTTTTTT.

The table lists this clone with a few counts. V and J are TRBV5-1 and TRBJ2-7, with a weak D call TRBD2 (5 bases). Between the trimmed V and J ends, which lost 0 bases and 3 bases, there was a span of 13 bases. Germline V lookup: CDR1 SGHRS, CDR2 YFSETQ. CDR3 length: 15 residues. Here the CDR3 DNA reads TGCGCCAGCAGCTTGGTGGAGGCTCCAAACTACGAGCAGTACTTC. Amino acid sequence: CASSLVEAPNYEQYF.

This clone was seen just once. The chain couples TRBV7-9 to TRBJ2-2, with TRBD1 matching over 8 bases. V was pared by 6 bases and J by 4 bases, with 7 bases of the junction left unmatched. The germline gives CDR1 SEHNR, CDR2 FQNEAQ (reference sequence). CDR3 size: 15 residues. The CDR3 region is CASRGQGFGTGELFF. Here the CDR3 DNA reads TGTGCCAGCAGAGGACAGGGTTTCGGCACCGGGGAGCTGTTTTTT.

The rearrangement joins TRBV2 to TRBJ2-5, with 8 bases aligning to TRBD1. V gave up 7 bases and J gave up 3 bases; unmatched junction bases: 1. In germline, CDR1 is SNHLY, CDR2 FYNNEI. CDR3 length equals 12 residues. CDR3 protein: CASKGQEETQYF. The CDR3 nucleotides are TGTGCCAGCAAGGGACAGGAAGAGACCCAGTACTTC.